Listed below are T cell receptor beta chains from one sample, sequenced in a study of blood T cell repertoires in COVID-19. Method: immunoSEQ multiplex PCR; TCRdb's copy keeps in-frame clones and lacks some. The table includes approximately 310,000 clones, roughly 84% detected once. Sequenced material: peripheral blood. Receptors were obtained from a man over 45 with active or convalescent COVID-19. Both conserved end residues are part of each CDR3. The order of the fields is V gene, D gene, J gene, clone size, CDR3 protein, CDR3 DNA. The D gene is left open where the match is weak. The size entry is marked missing in some rows and otherwise reads once, few, many or a size class.

TRBV2	-	TRBJ2-2	-	CASSESPTGELFF	TGTGCCAGCAGCGAGTCCCCCACCGGGGAGCTGTTTTTT
TRBV28	TRBD1	TRBJ1-2	-	CASSTGQGPYGYTF	TGTGCCAGCAGTACAGGACAGGGGCCCTATGGCTACACCTTC
TRBV5-5	TRBD1	TRBJ1-6	-	CASSTTGGNSPLHF	TGTGCCAGCAGCACCACAGGGGGGAATTCACCCCTCCACTTT
TRBV3-1/TRBV3-2	TRBD2	TRBJ2-1	-	CASSRWTSELMEQFF	TGTGCCAGCAGCCGATGGACTAGCGAATTAATGGAGCAGTTCTTC
TRBV5-5	-	TRBJ1-1	-	CASSLVRVNTEAFF	TGTGCCAGCAGCTTGGTCAGGGTGAACACTGAAGCTTTCTTT
TRBV5-1	TRBD1	TRBJ2-1	-	CASSREIMGTGYTRGQFF	TGCGCCAGCAGCCGCGAGATTATGGGGACAGGGTATACTCGGGGGCAGTTCTTC
TRBV6-4	TRBD1	TRBJ1-2	-	CASSDSGQGAWYGYTF	TGTGCCAGCAGTGACTCGGGACAGGGGGCATGGTATGGCTACACCTTC
TRBV5-5	TRBD2	TRBJ2-3	-	CASLRWEGRDTQYF	TGTGCCAGCTTGAGGTGGGAGGGCCGAGATACGCAGTATTTT
TRBV28	-	TRBJ1-4	-	CASRHHVGGGGEKLFF	TGTGCCAGCCGGCATCACGTGGGGGGCGGGGGGGAAAAACTGTTTTTT
TRBV6-5	-	TRBJ1-4	-	CASSYSIQGLEKLFF	TGTGCCAGCAGTTACTCGATCCAGGGCTTAGAAAAACTGTTTTTT
TRBV5-4	TRBD1	TRBJ1-3	-	CASRRDRDSGNTIYF	TGTGCCAGCAGACGCGACAGGGACTCTGGAAACACCATATATTTT
TRBV24-1	TRBD1	TRBJ2-3	-	CATSVSRGKTDTQYF	TGTGCCACCAGTGTGTCCAGGGGGAAAACAGATACGCAGTATTTT
TRBV6-5	TRBD1	TRBJ2-7	-	CASSRGTGSHEQYF	TGTGCCAGCAGTAGGGGGACAGGGAGCCACGAGCAGTACTTC
TRBV5-4	-	TRBJ2-7	-	CASSLMTGNPHEQYF	TGTGCCAGCAGCTTGATGACAGGTAACCCCCACGAGCAGTACTTC
TRBV5-1	-	TRBJ1-4	-	CASSLGTATNEKLFF	TGCGCCAGCAGCTTGGGAACAGCAACTAATGAAAAACTGTTTTTT
TRBV29-1	-	TRBJ2-1	-	CSVRGANEQFF	TGCAGCGTTCGGGGGGCGAATGAGCAGTTCTTC
TRBV5-1	TRBD2	TRBJ2-3	-	CASSLDRRGSRDTQYF	TGCGCCAGCAGCTTGGACAGACGCGGGAGCAGAGATACGCAGTATTTT
TRBV6-5	TRBD2	TRBJ2-1	-	CASSYRAGGHNEQFF	TGTGCCAGCAGTTACAGAGCGGGAGGCCACAATGAGCAGTTCTTC
TRBV30	-	TRBJ1-6	-	CAWTRDTPSTGSPLHF	TGTGCCTGGACTAGGGACACCCCTTCAACCGGTTCACCCCTCCACTTT
TRBV9	TRBD1	TRBJ2-7	-	CASSVDPGGGQGNYEQYF	TGTGCCAGCAGCGTAGACCCGGGGGGAGGACAGGGGAACTACGAGCAGTACTTC
TRBV7-6	TRBD1	TRBJ1-6	-	CASSSQGAGNNSPLHF	TGTGCCAGCAGCTCGCAGGGGGCCGGAAATAATTCACCCCTCCACTTT
TRBV2	-	TRBJ2-2	-	CASSDNSQGELFF	TGTGCCAGCAGTGACAACAGCCAGGGGGAGCTGTTTTTT
TRBV10-3	-	TRBJ2-7	-	CAISGAGGNSYEQYF	TGTGCCATCAGTGGAGCAGGCGGGAACTCCTACGAGCAGTACTTC
TRBV7-2	-	TRBJ1-2	-	CASSLVRGGYGYTF	TGTGCCAGCAGCTTAGTTAGGGGAGGGTATGGCTACACCTTC
TRBV5-1	-	TRBJ2-7	-	CASSFTGQSYEQYF	TGCGCCAGCAGCTTTACTGGACAGAGCTACGAGCAGTACTTC
TRBV7-9	TRBD1	TRBJ1-1	-	CASSDRGPTEAFF	TGTGCCAGCAGCGACAGGGGGCCCACTGAAGCTTTCTTT
TRBV6-1	TRBD1	TRBJ2-1	few	CASSVDRDPLYYNEQFF	TGTGCCAGCAGTGTGGACAGGGATCCCCTCTACTACAATGAGCAGTTCTTC
TRBV18	TRBD1	TRBJ2-5	-	CASSPGTGVQETQYF	TGTGCCAGCTCGCCCGGGACAGGGGTTCAAGAGACCCAGTACTTC
TRBV7-2	TRBD1	TRBJ1-5	-	CASSSQGDQPQHF	TGTGCCAGCAGTTCACAGGGGGATCAGCCCCAGCATTTT
TRBV5-1	TRBD1	TRBJ2-1	-	CASSSGQAGSNEQFF	TGCGCCAGCAGTTCCGGACAGGCAGGGAGCAATGAGCAGTTCTTC
TRBV6-2/TRBV6-3	-	TRBJ1-5	-	CASSRESSNQPQHF	TGTGCCAGCAGTCGGGAGTCTAGCAATCAGCCCCAGCATTTT
TRBV5-1	-	TRBJ1-1	-	CASSLIPEANTEAFF	TGCGCCAGCAGCTTGATCCCCGAGGCAAACACTGAAGCTTTCTTT
TRBV25-1	-	TRBJ2-5	few	CASSESLIEYF	TGTGCCAGCAGTGAATCCCTCATAGAATACTTC
TRBV7-3	-	TRBJ2-1	-	CASSPAWTAYNEQFF	TGTGCCAGCAGTCCCGCCTGGACAGCCTACAATGAGCAGTTCTTC
TRBV20-1	-	TRBJ2-6	-	CSASPGSGANVLTF	TGCAGTGCTAGTCCGGGCTCTGGGGCCAACGTCCTGACTTTC
TRBV28	TRBD1	TRBJ1-6	once	CATITGAGDNSPLHF	TGTGCCACCATCACAGGGGCAGGCGATAATTCACCCCTCCACTTT
TRBV2	TRBD2	TRBJ2-5	-	CASSDSKSRGSKTQYF	TGTGCCAGCAGTGATTCTAAGTCTCGCGGGAGTAAGACCCAGTACTTC
TRBV7-2	-	TRBJ2-3	-	CASSLDGGRFDTQYF	TGTGCCAGCAGCTTAGACGGAGGGAGATTTGATACGCAGTATTTT
TRBV5-1	-	TRBJ1-2	-	CASSLAPRVGSPNYGYTF	TGCGCCAGCAGCTTGGCCCCCAGGGTGGGCTCCCCTAACTATGGCTACACCTTC
TRBV5-4	-	TRBJ2-3	once	CASSSGIGTDTQYF	TGTGCCAGCAGCTCCGGGATTGGCACAGATACGCAGTATTTT
TRBV4-3	TRBD1	TRBJ2-3	-	CASSQDGQGITDTQYF	TGCGCCAGCAGCCAAGACGGACAGGGGATCACAGATACGCAGTATTTT
TRBV18	-	TRBJ1-1	-	CASSHRRGVGYEAMNTEAFF	TGTGCCAGCTCACACAGAAGGGGTGTAGGTTATGAAGCTATGAACACTGAAGCTTTCTTT
TRBV6-5	-	TRBJ2-7	-	CASSPGTTYYEQYF	TGTGCCAGCAGTCCCGGGACAACTTACTACGAGCAGTACTTC
TRBV2	-	TRBJ2-5	-	CASSDSQWRETQYF	TGTGCCAGCAGTGATTCCCAGTGGAGGGAGACCCAGTACTTC
TRBV27	-	TRBJ1-2	-	CASSLSVGGAYGYTF	TGTGCCAGCAGTTTAAGCGTTGGCGGGGCCTATGGCTACACCTTC
TRBV29-1	-	TRBJ2-4	once	CSAMGRAKNIQYF	TGCAGCGCGATGGGGCGAGCCAAAAACATTCAGTACTTC
TRBV19	-	TRBJ1-2	-	CASSMVSGGGYGYTF	TGTGCCAGTAGTATGGTATCGGGGGGCGGCTATGGCTACACCTTC
TRBV6-5	TRBD1	TRBJ2-7	-	CASSLDRGYEQYF	TGTGCCAGCAGTTTGGACAGGGGATACGAGCAGTACTTC
TRBV5-1	-	TRBJ2-3	once	CASSLGQASSTDTQYF	TGCGCCAGCAGCTTGGGTCAGGCATCTAGCACAGATACGCAGTATTTT
TRBV7-8	TRBD2	TRBJ2-7	-	CASSPGTSGRPYF	TGTGCCAGCAGCCCCGGGACTAGCGGGAGGCCGTACTTC
TRBV28	-	TRBJ1-6	few	CASSLGPSPNSPLHF	TGTGCCAGCAGTTTAGGGCCCTCCCCTAATTCACCCCTCCACTTT
TRBV12-3/TRBV12-4	-	TRBJ1-6	-	CASSFGNSPLHF	TGTGCCAGCAGTTTCGGGAATTCACCCCTCCACTTT
TRBV5-1	-	TRBJ1-1	once	CASSVLGSRGGNTEAFF	TGCGCCAGCAGCGTCCTAGGCTCCCGCGGAGGTAACACTGAAGCTTTCTTT
TRBV3-1/TRBV3-2	TRBD2	TRBJ2-2	-	CASSQSSGGVTGELFF	TGTGCCAGCAGCCAGTCTAGCGGGGGGGTCACCGGGGAGCTGTTTTTT
TRBV2	TRBD1	TRBJ1-6	-	CASSVGQENSPLHF	TGTGCCAGCAGTGTGGGACAGGAGAATTCACCCCTCCACTTT